This T cell receptor beta chain is from a study of blood T cell repertoires in COVID-19. Clones were read by immunoSEQ multiplex PCR, and TCRdb kept only the in-frame ones, dropping some. Altogether about 130,000 clones are present, roughly 77% being singletons, with the ten largest covering 4.5% to 5%. With V trimmed by 1 base and J by 1 base, 5 bases remained unmatched. Germline assignment: CDR1 SEHNR and CDR2 FQNEAQ (reference sequence). The CDR3 covers 16 residues. J is TRBJ2-3 and V is TRBV7-9; 7 nucleotides align to TRBD2. The TCR comes from a woman in her seventies with COVID-19, enrolled during active disease. Material for sequencing was peripheral blood. The CDR3 region is CASSLGLAEGTDTQYF. CDR3 sequence (DNA): TGTGCCAGCAGCTTAGGGCTAGCGGAGGGCACAGATACGCAGTATTTT.